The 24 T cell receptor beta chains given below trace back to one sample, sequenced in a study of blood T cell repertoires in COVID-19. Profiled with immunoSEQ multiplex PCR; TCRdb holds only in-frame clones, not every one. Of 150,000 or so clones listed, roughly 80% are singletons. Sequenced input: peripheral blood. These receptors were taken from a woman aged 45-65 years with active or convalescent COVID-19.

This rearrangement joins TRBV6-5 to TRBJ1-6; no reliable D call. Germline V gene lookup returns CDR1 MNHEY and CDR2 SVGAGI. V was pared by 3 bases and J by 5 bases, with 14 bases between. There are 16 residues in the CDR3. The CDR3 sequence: CASSYRQQGDNSPLHF. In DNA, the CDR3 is TGTGCCAGCAGTTATCGGCAACAAGGAGATAATTCACCCCTCCACTTT.

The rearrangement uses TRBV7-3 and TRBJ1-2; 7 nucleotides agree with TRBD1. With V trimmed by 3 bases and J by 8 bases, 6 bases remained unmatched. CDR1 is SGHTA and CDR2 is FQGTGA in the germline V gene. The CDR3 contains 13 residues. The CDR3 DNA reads TGTGCCAGCAGCTTGACAGGGACGGGAGGCTACACCTTC. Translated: CASSLTGTGGYTF.

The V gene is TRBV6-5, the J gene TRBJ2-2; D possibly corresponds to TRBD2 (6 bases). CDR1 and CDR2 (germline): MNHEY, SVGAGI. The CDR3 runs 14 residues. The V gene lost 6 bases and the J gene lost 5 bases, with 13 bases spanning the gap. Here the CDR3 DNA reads TGTGCCAGCAGACCGCAACGGGGGACCGGGGAGCTGTTTTTT. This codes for CASRPQRGTGELFF.

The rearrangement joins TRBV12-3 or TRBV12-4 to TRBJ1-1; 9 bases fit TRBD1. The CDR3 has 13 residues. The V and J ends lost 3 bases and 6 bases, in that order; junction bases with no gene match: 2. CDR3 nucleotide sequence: TGTGCCAGCAGTTTGGGACAGGGCGCTGAAGCTTTCTTT. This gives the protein CASSLGQGAEAFF.

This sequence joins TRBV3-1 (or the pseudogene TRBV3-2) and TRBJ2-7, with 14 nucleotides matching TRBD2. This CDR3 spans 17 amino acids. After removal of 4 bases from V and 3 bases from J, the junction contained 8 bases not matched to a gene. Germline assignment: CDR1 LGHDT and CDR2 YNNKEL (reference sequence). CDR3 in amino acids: CASSRALGTSGSYEQYF. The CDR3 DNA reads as TGTGCCAGCAGCCGAGCCCTCGGGACTAGCGGGAGCTACGAGCAGTACTTC.

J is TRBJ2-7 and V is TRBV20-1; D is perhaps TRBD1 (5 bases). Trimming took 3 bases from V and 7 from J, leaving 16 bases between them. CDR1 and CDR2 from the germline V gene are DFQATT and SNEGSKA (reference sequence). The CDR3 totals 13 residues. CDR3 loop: CSASFYSPGEQYF. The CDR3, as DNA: TGCAGTGCTAGTTTTTACTCACCAGGGGAGCAGTACTTC.

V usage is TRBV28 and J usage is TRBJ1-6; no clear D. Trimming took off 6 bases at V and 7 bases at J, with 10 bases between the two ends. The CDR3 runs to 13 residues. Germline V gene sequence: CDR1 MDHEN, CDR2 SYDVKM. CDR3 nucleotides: TGTGCCAGCAGGGTCATGGAGAATTCACCCCTCCACTTT. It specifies CASRVMENSPLHF. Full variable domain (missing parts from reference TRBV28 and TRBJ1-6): DVKVTQSSRYLVKRTGEKVFLECVQDMDHENMFWYRQDPGLGLRLIYFSYDVKMKEKGDIPEGYSVSREKKERFSLILESASTNQTSMYLCASRVMENSPLHFGNGTRLTVT.

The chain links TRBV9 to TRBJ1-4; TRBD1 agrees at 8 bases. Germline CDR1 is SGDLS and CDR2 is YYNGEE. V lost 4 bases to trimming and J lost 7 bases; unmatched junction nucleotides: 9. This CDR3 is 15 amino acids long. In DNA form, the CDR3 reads TGTGCCAGCAGCACCCGGACAGGGATGGGTGAAAAACTGTTTTTT. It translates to CASSTRTGMGEKLFF.

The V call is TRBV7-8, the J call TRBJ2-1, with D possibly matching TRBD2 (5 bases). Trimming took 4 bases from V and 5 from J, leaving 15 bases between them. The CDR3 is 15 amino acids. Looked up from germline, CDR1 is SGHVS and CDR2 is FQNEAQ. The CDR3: CASSSFLSGNNEQFF. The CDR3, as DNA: TGTGCCAGCAGCTCGTTTTTAAGCGGTAACAATGAGCAGTTCTTC.

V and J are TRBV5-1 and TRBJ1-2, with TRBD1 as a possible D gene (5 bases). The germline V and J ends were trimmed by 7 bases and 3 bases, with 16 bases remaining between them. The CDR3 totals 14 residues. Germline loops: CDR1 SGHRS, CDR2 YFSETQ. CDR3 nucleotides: TGCGCCAGCGGTTGGGCAGGGTCTGACTATGGCTACACCTTC. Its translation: CASGWAGSDYGYTF.

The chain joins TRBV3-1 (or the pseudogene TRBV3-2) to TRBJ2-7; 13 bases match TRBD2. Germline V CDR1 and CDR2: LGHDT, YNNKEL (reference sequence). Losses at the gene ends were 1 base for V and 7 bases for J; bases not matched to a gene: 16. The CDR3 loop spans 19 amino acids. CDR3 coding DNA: TGTGCCAGCAGCCAAGGGATGGGGACTAGCGGGATGATAGTACGGGAGCAGTACTTC. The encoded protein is CASSQGMGTSGMIVREQYF.

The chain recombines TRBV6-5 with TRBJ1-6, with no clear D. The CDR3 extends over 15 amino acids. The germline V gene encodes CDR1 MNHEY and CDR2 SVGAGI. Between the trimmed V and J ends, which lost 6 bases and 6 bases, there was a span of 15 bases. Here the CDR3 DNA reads TGTGCCAGCAGACGACTGGGTCCGGGTAATTCACCCCTCCACTTT. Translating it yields CASRRLGPGNSPLHF.

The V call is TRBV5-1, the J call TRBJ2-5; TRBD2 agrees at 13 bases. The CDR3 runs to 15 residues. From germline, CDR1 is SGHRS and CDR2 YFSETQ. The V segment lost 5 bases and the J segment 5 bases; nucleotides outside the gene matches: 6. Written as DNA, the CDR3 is TGCGCCAGCAGTCCCACTAGCGGGAGGGACGAGACCCAGTACTTC. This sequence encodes CASSPTSGRDETQYF.

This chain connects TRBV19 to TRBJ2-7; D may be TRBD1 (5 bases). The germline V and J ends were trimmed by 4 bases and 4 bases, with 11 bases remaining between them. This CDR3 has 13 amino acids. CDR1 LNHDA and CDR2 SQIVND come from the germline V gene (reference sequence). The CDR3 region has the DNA TGTGCCAGTAGTACAACGACAGAGTACGAGCAGTACTTC. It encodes CASSTTTEYEQYF.

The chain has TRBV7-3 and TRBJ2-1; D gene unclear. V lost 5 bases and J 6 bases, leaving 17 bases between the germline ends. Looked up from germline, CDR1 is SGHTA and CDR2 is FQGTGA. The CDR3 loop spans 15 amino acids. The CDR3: CASSPMASLRNEQFF. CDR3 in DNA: TGTGCCAGCAGCCCAATGGCTAGTCTCCGCAATGAGCAGTTCTTC.

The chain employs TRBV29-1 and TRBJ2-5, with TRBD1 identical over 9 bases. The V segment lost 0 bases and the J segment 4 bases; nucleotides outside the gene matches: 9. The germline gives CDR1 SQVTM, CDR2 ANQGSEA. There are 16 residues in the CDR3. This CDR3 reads CSVEEVRTGGPETQYF. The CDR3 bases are TGCAGCGTTGAAGAGGTGCGCACAGGGGGCCCAGAGACCCAGTACTTC. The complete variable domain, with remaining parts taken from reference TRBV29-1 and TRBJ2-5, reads SAVISQKPSRDICQRGTSLTIQCQVDSQVTMMFWYRQQPGQSLTLIATANQGSEATYESGFVIDKFPISRPNLTFSTLTVSNMSPEDSSIYLCSVEEVRTGGPETQYFGPGTRLLVL.

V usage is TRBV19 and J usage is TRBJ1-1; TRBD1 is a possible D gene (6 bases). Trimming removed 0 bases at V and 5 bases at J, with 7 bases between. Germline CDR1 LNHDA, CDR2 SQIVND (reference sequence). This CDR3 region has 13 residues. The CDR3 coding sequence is TGTGCCAGTAGTATAGATACAGGGACTGAAGCTTTCTTT. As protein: CASSIDTGTEAFF.

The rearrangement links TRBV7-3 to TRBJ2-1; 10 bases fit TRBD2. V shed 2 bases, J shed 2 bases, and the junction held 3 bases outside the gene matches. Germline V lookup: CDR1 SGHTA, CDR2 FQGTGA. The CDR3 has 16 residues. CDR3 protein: CASSLDSGRTYNEQFF. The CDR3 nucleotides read TGTGCCAGCAGCTTAGATAGCGGGAGGACCTACAATGAGCAGTTCTTC. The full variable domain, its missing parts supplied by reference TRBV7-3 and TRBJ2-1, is GAGVSQTPSNKVTEKGKYVELRCDPISGHTALYWYRQSLGQGPEFLIYFQGTGAADDSGLPNDRFFAVRPEGSVSTLKIQRTERGDSAVYLCASSLDSGRTYNEQFFGPGTRLTVL.

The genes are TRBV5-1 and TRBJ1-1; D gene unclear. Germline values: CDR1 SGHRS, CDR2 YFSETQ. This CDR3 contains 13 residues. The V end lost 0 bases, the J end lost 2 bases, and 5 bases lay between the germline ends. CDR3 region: CASSLGLNTEAFF. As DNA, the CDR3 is TGCGCCAGCAGCTTGGGGCTCAACACTGAAGCTTTCTTT. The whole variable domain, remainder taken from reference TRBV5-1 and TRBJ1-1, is KAGVTQTPRYLIKTRGQQVTLSCSPISGHRSVSWYQQTPGQGLQFLFEYFSETQRNKGNFPGRFSGRQFSNSRSEMNVSTLELGDSALYLCASSLGLNTEAFFGQGTRLTVV.

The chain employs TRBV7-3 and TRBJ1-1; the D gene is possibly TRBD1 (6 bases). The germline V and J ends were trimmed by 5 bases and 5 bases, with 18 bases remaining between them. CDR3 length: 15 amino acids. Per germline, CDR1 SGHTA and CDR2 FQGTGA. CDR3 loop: CASSPGAYWGTEAFF. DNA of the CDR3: TGTGCCAGCAGCCCAGGGGCGTACTGGGGGACTGAAGCTTTCTTT. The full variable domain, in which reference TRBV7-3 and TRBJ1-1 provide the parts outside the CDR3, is GAGVSQTPSNKVTEKGKYVELRCDPISGHTALYWYRQSLGQGPEFLIYFQGTGAADDSGLPNDRFFAVRPEGSVSTLKIQRTERGDSAVYLCASSPGAYWGTEAFFGQGTRLTVV.

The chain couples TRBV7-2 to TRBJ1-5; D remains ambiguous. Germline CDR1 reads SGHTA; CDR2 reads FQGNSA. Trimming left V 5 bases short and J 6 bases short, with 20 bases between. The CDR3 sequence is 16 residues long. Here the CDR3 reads CASSPQAEGFGQPQHF. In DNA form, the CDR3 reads TGTGCCAGCAGCCCTCAGGCCGAGGGTTTCGGTCAGCCCCAGCATTTT.

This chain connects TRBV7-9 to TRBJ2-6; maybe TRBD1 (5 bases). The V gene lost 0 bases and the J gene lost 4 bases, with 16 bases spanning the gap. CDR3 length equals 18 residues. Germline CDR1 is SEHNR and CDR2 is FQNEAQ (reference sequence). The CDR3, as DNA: TGTGCCAGCAGCTTAGCGGGCAGGGTTTTCTCCGGGGCCAACGTCCTGACTTTC. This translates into CASSLAGRVFSGANVLTF.

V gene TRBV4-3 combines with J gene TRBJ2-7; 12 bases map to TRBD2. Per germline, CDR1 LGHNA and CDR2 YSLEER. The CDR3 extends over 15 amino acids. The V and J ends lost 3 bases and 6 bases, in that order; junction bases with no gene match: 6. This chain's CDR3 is CASSHSSGGASEQYF. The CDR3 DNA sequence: TGCGCCAGCAGCCACTCTAGCGGGGGGGCCAGCGAGCAGTACTTC.

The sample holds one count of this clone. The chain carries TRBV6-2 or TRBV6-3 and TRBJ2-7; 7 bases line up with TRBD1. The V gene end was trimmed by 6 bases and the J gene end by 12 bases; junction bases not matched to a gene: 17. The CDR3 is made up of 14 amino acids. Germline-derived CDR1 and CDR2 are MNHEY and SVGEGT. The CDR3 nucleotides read TGTGCCAGCAGCCCCTCCGGGACAGTTATTTTCGGGTACTTC. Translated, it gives CASSPSGTVIFGYF.